The subject of this entry is one T cell receptor beta chain. Its matching antigen is unknown. The data belong to a study of T cells in Graves' hyperthyroidism and ophthalmopathy. Amplification targeted TCR beta CDR3 regions from RNA transcripts. An initial round of RT-PCR targeting the TCR CDR3 relied on the HTBI primer set. TCRdb reprocessed the multiplex PCR reads with MiXCR, giving one entry per CDR3 protein. The sample includes some 490,000 distinct CDR3 sequences, roughly 23% of them seen just once. Whole-study findings and limits: Stable hyperthyroidism and ophthalmopathy were separated using 13 V-J signatures.

Germline V gene lookup returns CDR1 SEHNR and CDR2 FQNEAQ (reference sequence). V was shortened by 1 base and J by 4 bases, with 16 bases between the two germline ends. The length of the CDR3 is 16 residues. Disease duration was under 3 months in the ophthalmopathy patients, who also had a Clinical Activity Score of at least 3 and a NOSPECS grade of at least 4. A roughly 9.7 ml volume of fresh peripheral blood provided the PBMCs. Source material: blood. The source is a woman aged 70-85 years with Graves' ophthalmopathy. The chain employs TRBV7-9 and TRBJ2-5; no reliable D call. The CDR3, as DNA: TGTGCCAGCAGCTTAGAAGGTAGCAGATCTTTAGAGACCCAGTACTTC. It specifies CASSLEGSRSLETQYF.